Listed here are 18 T cell receptor beta chains from one sample, sequenced in a study of T cell responses to AZD1222 COVID-19 vaccine. The repertoire was sequenced with immunoSEQ multiplex PCR; TCRdb's copy has only in-frame clones and lacks some. The table has some 160,000 clones, more than 75% seen once. The specimen comprised peripheral blood, sampled 28 days after the second AZD1222 dose. Receptor source: an adult who received the AZD1222 COVID-19 vaccine.

The chain uses TRBV12-3 or TRBV12-4 and TRBJ1-4, with D unresolved. V gave up 8 bases and J gave up 8 bases, with 15 bases separating them. The CDR3 has 13 residues. CDR3 in amino acids: CASGLNAGEKLFF. The DNA for the CDR3 is TGTGCCAGCGGCCTAAATGCGGGGGAAAAACTGTTTTTT.

The chain couples TRBV5-1 to TRBJ1-1, with D possibly TRBD1 on 5 matching bases. Germline-derived CDR1 and CDR2 are SGHRS and YFSETQ. V was cut by 0 bases and J by 1 base, with 10 bases left in between. The CDR3 runs 15 residues. CDR3 coding DNA: TGCGCCAGCAGCTTGGCCAGGGAGGAGAACACTGAAGCTTTCTTT. It codes for CASSLAREENTEAFF.

This clone came up once. Within the sample, other DNA sequences also encode this same CDR3. The J gene is TRBJ1-2, the V gene TRBV7-9; D unresolved. Germline V gene lookup returns CDR1 SEHNR and CDR2 FQNEAQ (reference sequence). This CDR3 is built from 12 residues. V lost 2 bases and J lost 6, with 7 bases in between. CDR3: CASSLQQNGYTF. CDR3 in DNA: TGTGCCAGCAGCTTACAACAAAATGGCTACACCTTC.

V usage is TRBV18 and J usage is TRBJ1-1; a weak D match, TRBD1 (5 bases). V was cut by 6 bases and J by 5 bases, with 13 bases left in between. From germline, CDR1 is KGHSH and CDR2 LQKENI. CDR3 size: 13 residues. The CDR3 DNA is TGTGCCAGCTCTCTACTCAGGGATACTGAAGCTTTCTTT. It specifies CASSLLRDTEAFF.

The chain uses TRBV5-6 and TRBJ1-3, with D uncertain. Trimming removed 4 bases at V and 0 bases at J, with 14 bases between. Germline V gene sequence: CDR1 SGHDT, CDR2 YYEEEE. The CDR3 runs to 16 residues. Here the CDR3 DNA reads TGTGCCAGCAGCCCCAGGACGGTTAGCTCTGGAAACACCATATATTTT. Protein product: CASSPRTVSSGNTIYF.

The chain links TRBV28 to TRBJ1-1; 7 bases match TRBD1. This CDR3 has 15 amino acids. With 6 bases clipped from V and 1 base from J, the junction kept 8 bases outside the gene matches. Per germline, CDR1 MDHEN and CDR2 SYDVKM. CDR3 in amino acids: CASRSTGEANTEAFF. The CDR3 DNA follows: TGTGCCAGCAGATCAACAGGGGAAGCGAACACTGAAGCTTTCTTT.

The V and J genes are TRBV6-5 and TRBJ2-7; 8 bases map to TRBD1. The germline gives CDR1 MNHEY, CDR2 SVGAGI. There are 15 residues in the CDR3. The V gene end was trimmed by 6 bases and the J gene end by 3 bases; junction bases not matched to a gene: 10. The CDR3 nucleotides read TGTGCCAGCAGCCCCGACAGGGGAGGTTTCTACGAGCAGTACTTC. This codes for CASSPDRGGFYEQYF.

This clone was seen more than once but under ten times. The sample contains more than one DNA sequence encoding this CDR3. This chain joins TRBV2 and TRBJ1-5; the D is unclear. Germline CDR1 and CDR2: SNHLY and FYNNEI. The CDR3 covers 13 residues. The ends were cut back, 6 bases at V and 4 bases at J, with 10 bases in the middle. The chain's CDR3 is CASRLTGNQPQHF. CDR3 nucleotide sequence: TGTGCCAGCAGGCTAACCGGGAATCAGCCCCAGCATTTT.

This chain links TRBV2 with TRBJ2-3; no clear D. Germline CDR1 SNHLY, CDR2 FYNNEI. The V gene lost 4 bases and the J gene lost 10 bases, with 15 bases spanning the gap. This CDR3 is 13 amino acids long. This CDR3 reads CASSGFPLTAQYF. The CDR3, as DNA: TGTGCCAGCAGTGGTTTCCCCCTCACGGCGCAGTATTTT.

J is TRBJ1-6 and V is TRBV2; possibly TRBD1 for D (6 bases). V shed 1 base and J shed 5 bases, with 9 bases lying between them. CDR1 is SNHLY and CDR2 is FYNNEI in the germline V gene. This CDR3 is 15 amino acids long. CDR3 nucleotide sequence: TGTGCCAGCAGTGAAGTAAGGACAGATAATTCACCCCTCCACTTT. Encoded protein: CASSEVRTDNSPLHF.

The genes are TRBV21-1 and TRBJ1-2. TRBV21-1 is assigned pseudogene status. The CDR3 covers 18 residues. The CDR3 here is CASTKASRIHLYRSGYTF. The CDR3 nucleotides read TGTGCCAGCACCAAGGCCAGCCGAATCCACCTTTATCGGAGTGGCTACACCTTC.

This rearrangement joins TRBV20-1 to TRBJ2-4; TRBD2 agrees at 8 bases. The CDR3 length is 15 residues. Trimming removed 3 bases from V and 6 bases from J; junction bases left unmatched: 10. CDR1 DFQATT and CDR2 SNEGSKA come from the germline V gene (reference sequence). The CDR3 here is CSASTLRGGLNIQYF. The CDR3 DNA follows: TGCAGTGCTAGTACGCTTCGGGGGGGCTTAAACATTCAGTACTTC.

The rearrangement joins TRBV20-1 to TRBJ2-7; 9 bases match TRBD1. Germline V gene sequence: CDR1 DFQATT, CDR2 SNEGSKA (reference sequence). With V trimmed by 5 bases and J by 6 bases, 2 bases remained unmatched. The CDR3 is made up of 11 amino acids. CDR3 in DNA: TGCAGTGCTGGGACAGGGACCGAGCAGTACTTC. This translates into CSAGTGTEQYF.

The chain carries TRBV7-2 and TRBJ1-4; no reliable D call. The germline gives CDR1 SGHTA, CDR2 FQGNSA. V lost 1 base and J 4 bases, leaving 10 bases between the germline ends. The CDR3 runs 15 residues. CDR3 nucleotides: TGTGCCAGCAGCTTAGTAGCGGCGTTTAATGAAAAACTGTTTTTT. The encoded protein is CASSLVAAFNEKLFF.

In DNA, the CDR3 is TGTGCCAGCAGTGAAGCGCGGTCAGGTGCAGGAAATGAAAAACTGTTTTTT. Translated, it gives CASSEARSGAGNEKLFF. V gene TRBV2 combines with J gene TRBJ1-4, with D uncertain. The germline V gene encodes CDR1 SNHLY and CDR2 FYNNEI. There are 17 residues in the CDR3. Trimming stripped 0 bases from V and 5 bases from J, with 16 bases between.

The J gene is TRBJ1-1, the V gene TRBV6-5; perhaps TRBD1 as D (5 bases). Per the germline V gene, CDR1 is MNHEY and CDR2 is SVGAGI. The CDR3 loop spans 13 amino acids. Trimming took 4 bases from V and 7 from J, leaving 13 bases between them. The CDR3 is CASSWGGGSEAFF. For the CDR3, the DNA is TGTGCCAGCAGTTGGGGGGGAGGGAGTGAAGCTTTCTTT.

The chain recombines TRBV5-5 with TRBJ1-1; no firm D call. This CDR3 is 14 amino acids long. Germline CDR1 reads SGHKS; CDR2 reads YYEKEE (reference sequence). V was cut by 0 bases and J by 4 bases, with 10 bases left in between. The CDR3, as DNA: TGTGCCAGCAGCTTGGTGGGGAGGAGCACTGAAGCTTTCTTT. This encodes CASSLVGRSTEAFF.

This chain connects TRBV3-1 (or the pseudogene TRBV3-2) to TRBJ1-2; D may be TRBD1 (5 bases). The CDR3 covers 15 residues. V lost 2 bases and J 3 bases, leaving 13 bases between the germline ends. CDR1 is LGHDT, CDR2 YNNKEL, per germline (reference sequence). The CDR3 is CASSQRAGLHYGYTF. CDR3 sequence (DNA): TGTGCCAGCAGCCAAAGGGCAGGGCTGCACTATGGCTACACCTTC.